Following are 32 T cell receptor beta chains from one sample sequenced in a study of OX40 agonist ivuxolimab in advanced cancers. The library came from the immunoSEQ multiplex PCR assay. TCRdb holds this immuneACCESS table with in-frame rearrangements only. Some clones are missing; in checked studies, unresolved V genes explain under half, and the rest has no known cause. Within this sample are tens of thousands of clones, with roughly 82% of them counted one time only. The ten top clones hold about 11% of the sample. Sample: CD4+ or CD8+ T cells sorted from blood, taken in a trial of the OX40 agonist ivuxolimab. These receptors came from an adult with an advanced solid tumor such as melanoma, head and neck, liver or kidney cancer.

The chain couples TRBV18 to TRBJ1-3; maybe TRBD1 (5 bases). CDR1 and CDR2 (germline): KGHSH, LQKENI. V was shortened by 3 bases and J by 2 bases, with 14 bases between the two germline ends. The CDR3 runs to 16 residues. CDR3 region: CASSPRGGLAGNTIYF. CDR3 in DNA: TGTGCCAGCTCACCCCGGGGGGGTTTGGCTGGAAACACCATATATTTT.

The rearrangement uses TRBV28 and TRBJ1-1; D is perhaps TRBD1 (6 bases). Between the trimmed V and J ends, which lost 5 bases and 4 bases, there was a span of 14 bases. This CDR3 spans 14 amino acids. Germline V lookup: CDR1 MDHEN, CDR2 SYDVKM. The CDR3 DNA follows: TGTGCCAGCAGTATAACACAGGGTGGCACTGAAGCTTTCTTT. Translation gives CASSITQGGTEAFF.

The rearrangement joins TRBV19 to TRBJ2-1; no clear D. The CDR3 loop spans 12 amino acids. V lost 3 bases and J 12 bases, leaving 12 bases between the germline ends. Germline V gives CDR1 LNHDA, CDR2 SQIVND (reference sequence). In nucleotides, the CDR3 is TGTGCCAGTAGTATTGCGAGTTCCGGGCAGTTCTTC. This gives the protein CASSIASSGQFF.

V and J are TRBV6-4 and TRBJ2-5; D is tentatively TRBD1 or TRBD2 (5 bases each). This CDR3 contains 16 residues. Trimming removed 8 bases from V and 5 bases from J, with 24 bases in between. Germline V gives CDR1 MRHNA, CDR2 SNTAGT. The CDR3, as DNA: TGTGCCAGCGACCTCCTGCCGGGACGGACGGTGGAGACCCAGTACTTC. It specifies CASDLLPGRTVETQYF.

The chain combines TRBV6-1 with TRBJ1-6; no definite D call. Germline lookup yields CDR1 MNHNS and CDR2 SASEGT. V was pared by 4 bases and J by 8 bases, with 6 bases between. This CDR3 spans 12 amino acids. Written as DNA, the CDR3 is TGTGCCAGCAGTGCATACTATTCACCCCTCCACTTT. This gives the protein CASSAYYSPLHF.

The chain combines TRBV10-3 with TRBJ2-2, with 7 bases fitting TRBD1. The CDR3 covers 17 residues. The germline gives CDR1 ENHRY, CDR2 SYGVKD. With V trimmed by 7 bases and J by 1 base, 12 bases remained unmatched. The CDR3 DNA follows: TGTGCCATCACGGACAGGACTGTTTTGGTGAACACCGGGGAGCTGTTTTTT. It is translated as CAITDRTVLVNTGELFF.

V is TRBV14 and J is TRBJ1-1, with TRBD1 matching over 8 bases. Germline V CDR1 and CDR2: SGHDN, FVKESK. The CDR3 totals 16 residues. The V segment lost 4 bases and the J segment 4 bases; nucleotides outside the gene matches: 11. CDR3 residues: CASSPQGARSGTEAFF. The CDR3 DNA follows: TGTGCCAGCAGCCCCCAGGGGGCAAGGAGCGGCACTGAAGCTTTCTTT.

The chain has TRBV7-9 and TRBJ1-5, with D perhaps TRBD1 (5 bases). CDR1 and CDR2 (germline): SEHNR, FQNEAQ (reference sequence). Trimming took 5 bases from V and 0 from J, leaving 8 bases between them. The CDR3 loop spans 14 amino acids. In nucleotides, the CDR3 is TGTGCCAGCAGCCCTCAGGGTAGCAATCAGCCCCAGCATTTT. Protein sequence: CASSPQGSNQPQHF. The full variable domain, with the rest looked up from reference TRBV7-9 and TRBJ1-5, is DTGVSQNPRHKITKRGQNVTFRCDPISEHNRLYWYRQTLGQGPEFLTYFQNEAQLEKSRLLSDRFSAERPKGSFSTLEIQRTEQGDSAMYLCASSPQGSNQPQHFGDGTRLSIL.

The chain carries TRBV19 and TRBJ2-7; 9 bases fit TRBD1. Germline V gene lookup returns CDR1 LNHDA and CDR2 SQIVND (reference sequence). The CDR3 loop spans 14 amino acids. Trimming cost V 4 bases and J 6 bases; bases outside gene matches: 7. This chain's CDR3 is CASSTDRGVREQYF. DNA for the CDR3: TGTGCCAGTAGTACCGACAGGGGGGTCCGCGAGCAGTACTTC.

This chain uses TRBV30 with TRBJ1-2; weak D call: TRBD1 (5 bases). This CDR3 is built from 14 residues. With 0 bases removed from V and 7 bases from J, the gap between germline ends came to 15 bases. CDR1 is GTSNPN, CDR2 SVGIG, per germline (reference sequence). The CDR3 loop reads CAWSVRRQGLGYTF. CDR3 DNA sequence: TGTGCCTGGAGTGTACGACGGCAGGGCCTTGGCTACACCTTC.

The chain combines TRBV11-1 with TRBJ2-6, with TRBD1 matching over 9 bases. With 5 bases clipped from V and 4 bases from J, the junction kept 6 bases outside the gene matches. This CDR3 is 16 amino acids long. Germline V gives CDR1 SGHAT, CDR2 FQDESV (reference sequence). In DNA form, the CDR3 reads TGTGCCAGCAGCCCAACAGGGGGCGCCGGGGCCAACGTCCTGACTTTC. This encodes CASSPTGGAGANVLTF.

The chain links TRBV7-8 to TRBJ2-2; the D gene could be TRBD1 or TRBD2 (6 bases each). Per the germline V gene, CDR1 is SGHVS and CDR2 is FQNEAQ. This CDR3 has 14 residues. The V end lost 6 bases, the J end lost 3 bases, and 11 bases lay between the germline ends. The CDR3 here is CASRKGGDTGELFF. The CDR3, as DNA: TGTGCCAGCAGGAAGGGGGGAGACACCGGGGAGCTGTTTTTT.

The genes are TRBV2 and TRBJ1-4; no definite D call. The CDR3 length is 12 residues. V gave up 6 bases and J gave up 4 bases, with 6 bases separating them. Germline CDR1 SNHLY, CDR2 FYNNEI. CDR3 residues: CASRQYNEKLFF. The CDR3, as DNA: TGTGCCAGCAGACAGTATAATGAAAAACTGTTTTTT.

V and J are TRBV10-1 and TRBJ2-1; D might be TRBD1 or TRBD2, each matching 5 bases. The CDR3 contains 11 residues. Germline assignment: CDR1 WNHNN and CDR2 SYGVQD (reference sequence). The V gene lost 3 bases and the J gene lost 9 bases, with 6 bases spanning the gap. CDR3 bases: TGCGCCAGCAGTGACGGGGCTGAGCAGTTCTTC. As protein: CASSDGAEQFF.

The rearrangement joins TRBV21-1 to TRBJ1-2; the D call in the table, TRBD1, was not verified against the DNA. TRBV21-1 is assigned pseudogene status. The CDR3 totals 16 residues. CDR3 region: CASSKVKTGVPYGYTF. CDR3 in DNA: TGTGCCAGCAGCAAAGTAAAAACAGGGGTCCCCTATGGCTACACCTTC.

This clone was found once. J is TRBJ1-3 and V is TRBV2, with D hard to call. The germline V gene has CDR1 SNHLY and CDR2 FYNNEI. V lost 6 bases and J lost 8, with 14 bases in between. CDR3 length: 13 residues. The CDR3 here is CASRTGRIDTIYF. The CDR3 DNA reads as TGTGCCAGCAGGACGGGTAGGATCGACACCATATATTTT.

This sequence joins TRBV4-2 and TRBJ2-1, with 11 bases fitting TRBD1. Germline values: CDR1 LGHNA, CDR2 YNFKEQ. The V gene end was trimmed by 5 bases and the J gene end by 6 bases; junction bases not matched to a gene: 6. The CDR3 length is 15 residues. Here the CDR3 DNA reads TGTGCCAGCAGCTGGACAGGGGGCTTAGCCAATGAGCAGTTCTTC. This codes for CASSWTGGLANEQFF.

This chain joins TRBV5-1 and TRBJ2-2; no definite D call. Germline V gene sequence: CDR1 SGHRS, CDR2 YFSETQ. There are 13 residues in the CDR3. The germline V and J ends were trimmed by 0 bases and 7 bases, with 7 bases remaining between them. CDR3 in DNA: TGCGCCAGCAGCTTGGCGGAGCACGGGGAGCTGTTTTTT. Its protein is CASSLAEHGELFF.

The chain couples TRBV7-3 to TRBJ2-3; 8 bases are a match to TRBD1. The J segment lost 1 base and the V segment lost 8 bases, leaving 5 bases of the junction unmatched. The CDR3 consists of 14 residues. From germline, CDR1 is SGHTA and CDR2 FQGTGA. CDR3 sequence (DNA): TGTGCCAGCGCTCCGGGACAGGGCACAGATACGCAGTATTTT. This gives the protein CASAPGQGTDTQYF.

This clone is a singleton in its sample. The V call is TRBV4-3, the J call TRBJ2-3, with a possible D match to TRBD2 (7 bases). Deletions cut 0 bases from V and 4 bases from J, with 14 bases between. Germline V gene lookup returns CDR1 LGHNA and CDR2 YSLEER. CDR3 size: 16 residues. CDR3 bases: TGCGCCAGCAGCCAAGATAGGGGGGGAGGGCCAGATACGCAGTATTTT. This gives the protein CASSQDRGGGPDTQYF.

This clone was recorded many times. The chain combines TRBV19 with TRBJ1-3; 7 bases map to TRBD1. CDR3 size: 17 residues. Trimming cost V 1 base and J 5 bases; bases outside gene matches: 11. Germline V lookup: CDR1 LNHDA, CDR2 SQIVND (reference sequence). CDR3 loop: CASSIVGGQAGRNTIYF. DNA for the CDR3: TGTGCCAGTAGTATAGTCGGCGGACAGGCCGGCAGAAACACCATATATTTT.

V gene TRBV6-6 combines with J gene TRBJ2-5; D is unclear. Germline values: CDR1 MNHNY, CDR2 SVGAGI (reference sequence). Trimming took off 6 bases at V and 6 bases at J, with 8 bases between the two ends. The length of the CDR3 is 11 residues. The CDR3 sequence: CASSLYQTQYF. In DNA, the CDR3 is TGTGCCAGCAGCCTTTATCAGACCCAGTACTTC.

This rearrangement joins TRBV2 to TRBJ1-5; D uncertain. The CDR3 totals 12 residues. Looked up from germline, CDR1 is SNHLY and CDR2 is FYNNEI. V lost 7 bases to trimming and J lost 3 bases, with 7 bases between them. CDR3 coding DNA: TGTGCCAGCACCGGATACAATCAGCCCCAGCATTTT. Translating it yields CASTGYNQPQHF.

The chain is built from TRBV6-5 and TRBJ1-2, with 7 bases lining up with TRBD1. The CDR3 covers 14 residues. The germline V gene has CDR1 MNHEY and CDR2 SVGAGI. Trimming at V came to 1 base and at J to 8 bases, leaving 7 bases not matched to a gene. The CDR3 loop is CASSYFRDSMGYTF. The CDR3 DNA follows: TGTGCCAGCAGTTACTTCCGGGACAGCATGGGCTACACCTTC.

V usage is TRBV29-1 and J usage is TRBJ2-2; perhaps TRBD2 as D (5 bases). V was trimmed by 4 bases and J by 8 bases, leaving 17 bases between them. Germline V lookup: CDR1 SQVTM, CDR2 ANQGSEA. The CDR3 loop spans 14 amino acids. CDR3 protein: CSVAGLNYAGELFF. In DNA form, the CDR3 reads TGCAGCGTTGCAGGACTGAACTACGCGGGGGAGCTGTTTTTT.

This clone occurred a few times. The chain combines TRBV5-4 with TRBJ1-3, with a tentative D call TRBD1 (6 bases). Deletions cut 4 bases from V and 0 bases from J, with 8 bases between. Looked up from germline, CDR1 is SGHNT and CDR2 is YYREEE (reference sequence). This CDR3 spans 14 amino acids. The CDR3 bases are TGTGCCAGCAGCACGGACAGCTCTGGAAACACCATATATTTT. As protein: CASSTDSSGNTIYF.

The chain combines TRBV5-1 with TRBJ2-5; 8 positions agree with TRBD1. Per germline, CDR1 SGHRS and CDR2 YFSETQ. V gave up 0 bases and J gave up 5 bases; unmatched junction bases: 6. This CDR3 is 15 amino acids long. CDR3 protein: CASSLGDRSRETQYF. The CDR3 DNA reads TGCGCCAGCAGCTTGGGGGACAGGTCGAGGGAGACCCAGTACTTC. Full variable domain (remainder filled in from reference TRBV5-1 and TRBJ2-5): KAGVTQTPRYLIKTRGQQVTLSCSPISGHRSVSWYQQTPGQGLQFLFEYFSETQRNKGNFPGRFSGRQFSNSRSEMNVSTLELGDSALYLCASSLGDRSRETQYFGPGTRLLVL.

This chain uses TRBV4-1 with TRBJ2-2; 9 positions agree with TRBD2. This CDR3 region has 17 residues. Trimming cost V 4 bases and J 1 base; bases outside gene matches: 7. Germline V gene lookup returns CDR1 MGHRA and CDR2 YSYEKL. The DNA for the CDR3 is TGCGCCAGCAGCCCGCGGATACTAGCGGGGAACACCGGGGAGCTGTTTTTT. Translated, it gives CASSPRILAGNTGELFF.

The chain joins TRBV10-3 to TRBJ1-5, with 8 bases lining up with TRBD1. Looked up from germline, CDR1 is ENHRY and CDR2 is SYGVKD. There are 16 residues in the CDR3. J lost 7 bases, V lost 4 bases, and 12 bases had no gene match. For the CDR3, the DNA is TGTGCCATCAGTGGAGGGACAGGTATAATGAAACAGCCCCAGCATTTT. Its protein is CAISGGTGIMKQPQHF.

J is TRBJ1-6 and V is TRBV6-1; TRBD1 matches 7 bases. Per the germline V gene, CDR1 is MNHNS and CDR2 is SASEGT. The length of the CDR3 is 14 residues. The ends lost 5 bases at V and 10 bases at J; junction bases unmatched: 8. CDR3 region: CASSSDRVLSPLHF. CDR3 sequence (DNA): TGTGCCAGCAGTTCTGACAGGGTGTTATCACCCCTCCACTTT.

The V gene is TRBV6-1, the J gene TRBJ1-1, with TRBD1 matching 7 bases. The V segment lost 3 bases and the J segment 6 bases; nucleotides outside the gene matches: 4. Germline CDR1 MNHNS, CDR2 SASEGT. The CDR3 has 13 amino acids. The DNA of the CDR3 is TGTGCCAGCAGTGATACCAGGGGGGCTGAAGCTTTCTTT. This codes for CASSDTRGAEAFF.

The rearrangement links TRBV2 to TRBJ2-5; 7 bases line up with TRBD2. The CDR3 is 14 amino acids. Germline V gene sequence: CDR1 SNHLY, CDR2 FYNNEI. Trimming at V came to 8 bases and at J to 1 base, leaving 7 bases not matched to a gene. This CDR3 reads CASGRDFPQETQYF. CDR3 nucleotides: TGTGCCAGCGGGAGGGACTTCCCCCAAGAGACCCAGTACTTC.